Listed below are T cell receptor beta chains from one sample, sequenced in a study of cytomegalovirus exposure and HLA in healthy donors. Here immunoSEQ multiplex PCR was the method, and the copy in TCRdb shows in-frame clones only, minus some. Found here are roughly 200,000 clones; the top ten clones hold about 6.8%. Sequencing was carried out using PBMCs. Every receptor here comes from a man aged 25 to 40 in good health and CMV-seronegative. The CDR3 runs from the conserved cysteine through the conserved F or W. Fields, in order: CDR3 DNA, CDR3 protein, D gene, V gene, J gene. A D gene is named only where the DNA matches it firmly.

CDR3nt: TGTGCCAGCAGCAAAGAGGTCAGCAGGGTGGCGGTACGGCCCCAGCATTTT
CDR3aa: CASSKEVSRVAVRPQHF
d_gene: .
v_gene: TRBV21-1
j_gene: TRBJ1-5

CDR3nt: TGTGCCAGCAGTTACCCCCCCGGGACAGCTAATGAAAAACTGTTTTTT
CDR3aa: CASSYPPGTANEKLFF
d_gene: TRBD1
v_gene: TRBV6-6
j_gene: TRBJ1-4

CDR3nt: TGTGCCAGCAGCCCTAAATTCAGGGTTGGACGAAAACTGTTTTTT
CDR3aa: CASSPKFRVGRKLFF
d_gene: .
v_gene: TRBV7-9
j_gene: TRBJ1-4

CDR3nt: TGTGCCAGCAGCTTATCTTCCGAGCAGTACTTC
CDR3aa: CASSLSSEQYF
d_gene: .
v_gene: TRBV7-6
j_gene: TRBJ2-7

CDR3nt: TGTGCCAGCAGTGCCCGCGAGGCCCCAGGGTACGAGCAGTACTTC
CDR3aa: CASSAREAPGYEQYF
d_gene: .
v_gene: TRBV2
j_gene: TRBJ2-7

CDR3nt: TGCGCCAGCAGCCAAGATTGGCTAGCGGACGAGCAGTACTTC
CDR3aa: CASSQDWLADEQYF
d_gene: TRBD2
v_gene: TRBV4-1
j_gene: TRBJ2-7

CDR3nt: TGTGCCAGTAGTGGGACAGCTAACACCGGGGAGCTGTTTTTT
CDR3aa: CASSGTANTGELFF
d_gene: TRBD1
v_gene: TRBV19
j_gene: TRBJ2-2

CDR3nt: TGTGCCAGCAGCTTAGATCTTCCGGGGACCCAGTACTTC
CDR3aa: CASSLDLPGTQYF
d_gene: .
v_gene: TRBV11-3
j_gene: TRBJ2-5

CDR3nt: TGTGCCAGCAGTGAAATGGCCGGAGTGTATTTT
CDR3aa: CASSEMAGVYF
d_gene: .
v_gene: TRBV25-1
j_gene: TRBJ1-3

CDR3nt: TGTGCCAGCAGCTCTAGCGAAGCCGGGGAGCTGTTTTTT
CDR3aa: CASSSSEAGELFF
d_gene: .
v_gene: TRBV7-2
j_gene: TRBJ2-2

CDR3nt: TGTGCCAGCAGCCCTACAATGGCTAGCGGGAGGGGTAGACAAGAGACCCAGTACTTC
CDR3aa: CASSPTMASGRGRQETQYF
d_gene: TRBD2
v_gene: TRBV5-4
j_gene: TRBJ2-5

CDR3nt: TGTGCCAGCAGGACCGGACAGGTAATGAACACTGAAGCTTTCTTT
CDR3aa: CASRTGQVMNTEAFF
d_gene: TRBD1
v_gene: TRBV7-2
j_gene: TRBJ1-1

CDR3nt: TGTGCCAGTAGTCCCACGCAGGGGGCCGGGTCACCCCTCCACTTT
CDR3aa: CASSPTQGAGSPLHF
d_gene: TRBD1
v_gene: TRBV19
j_gene: TRBJ1-6

CDR3nt: TGTGCCAGTAGTTTTGGACTAGCGGGAATCACAGATACGCAGTATTTT
CDR3aa: CASSFGLAGITDTQYF
d_gene: TRBD2
v_gene: TRBV19
j_gene: TRBJ2-3

CDR3nt: TGTGCTAGTGGTTTGGCTGCCAGGGCCAGGGAAAAACTGTTTTTT
CDR3aa: CASGLAARAREKLFF
d_gene: .
v_gene: TRBV12-5
j_gene: TRBJ1-4

CDR3nt: TGTGCCAGCAGCTTAGTCGGTGAAGCTTTCTTT
CDR3aa: CASSLVGEAFF
d_gene: .
v_gene: TRBV11-2
j_gene: TRBJ1-1

CDR3nt: TGTGCCAGTAGTTGGGGGGACTCCTCGGTTTTGCAGTTCTTC
CDR3aa: CASSWGDSSVLQFF
d_gene: .
v_gene: TRBV19
j_gene: TRBJ2-1

CDR3nt: TGTGCCAGCAGCGTAGAGGACAGGCCACTCTACGAGCAGTACTTC
CDR3aa: CASSVEDRPLYEQYF
d_gene: TRBD1
v_gene: TRBV9
j_gene: TRBJ2-7

CDR3nt: TGTGCCATCAGCGGACAGGGGGCGAGGGACGAGCAGTACTTC
CDR3aa: CAISGQGARDEQYF
d_gene: TRBD1
v_gene: TRBV10-3
j_gene: TRBJ2-7